This T cell receptor (beta chain) is from a study of T cell responses to AZD1222 COVID-19 vaccine. Measured with immunoSEQ multiplex PCR; TCRdb has only the in-frame clones, and not every one. Of some 150,000 clones in the sample, around 92% were seen once. General study results and limits: Across spike, vaccine-associated CD4 TCRs were found, dominant at 160-218 and 743-854. After two AZD1222 doses, spike-specific TCR breadth and depth rose versus day 0. Just six AZD1222 recipients tested seropositive at baseline.

A word on this clone: What it binds is not known.

Samples with a second dose at about 4 or about 12 weeks were pooled together. The TCR sequence derives from an adult who received the AZD1222 COVID-19 vaccine. The material was peripheral blood, obtained 28 days after the second AZD1222 dose.

The CDR3 is CASSSGVGFGTEAFF. CDR3 coding DNA: TGTGCCAGCAGTTCAGGGGTTGGGTTCGGCACTGAAGCTTTCTTT. The J gene is TRBJ1-1, the V gene TRBV7-9; D is possibly TRBD1 (6 bases). CDR1 and CDR2 from the germline V gene are SEHNR and FQNEAQ (reference sequence). CDR3 length: 15 amino acids. Trimming removed 6 bases from V and 4 bases from J, with 18 bases in between.